These 10 T cell receptor beta chains share one sample of origin, sequenced in a study of blood T cells in healthy people across ages. Next came a second PCR, run for about 7 to 12 cycles, which used a sample-barcoded 5' primer along with a J-beta primer mix. TCRdb called the 5' RACE reads again in MiXCR, with one record for every CDR3 protein. The sample includes 1.5 million to 2 million distinct CDR3 sequences, roughly 30% of them seen just once. The sequencing input was blood. These receptors came from a young woman in good health.

The chain employs TRBV28 and TRBJ1-5; D unclear. The germline gives CDR1 MDHEN, CDR2 SYDVKM. This CDR3 contains 15 residues. V shed 3 bases and J shed 5 bases, with 14 bases lying between them. This CDR3 is CASSFRTPRYQPQHF. In DNA form, the CDR3 reads TGTGCCAGCAGTTTCAGGACTCCAAGGTATCAGCCCCAGCATTTT.

About this clonotype itself: A much larger clone differs from this one at a single base, so this may be a read error. The chain joins TRBV7-2 to TRBJ2-1; possibly TRBD2 for D (6 bases). Per the germline V gene, CDR1 is SGHTA and CDR2 is FQGNSA. This CDR3 contains 13 residues. CDR3 residues: CASSSLAYNELFF. As DNA, the CDR3 is TGTGCCAGCAGCTCCCTAGCGTACAATGAGCTGTTCTTC.

This chain uses TRBV7-9 with TRBJ2-1; D is uncertain. The CDR3 runs 12 residues. From germline, CDR1 is SEHNR and CDR2 FQNEAQ (reference sequence). Trimming cost V 5 bases and J 9 bases, with 11 bases left between them. CDR3 residues: CASSQQRSEQFF. The CDR3, as DNA: TGTGCCAGCAGCCAACAACGTAGTGAGCAGTTCTTC.

This clonotype was seen only once. The chain joins TRBV18 to TRBJ1-1; 9 positions agree with TRBD1. With V trimmed by 3 bases and J by 4 bases, 15 bases remained unmatched. CDR1 and CDR2 from the germline V gene are KGHSH and LQKENI. CDR3 length equals 18 residues. The CDR3 loop reads CASSPTGTGYSAGTEAFF. Here the CDR3 DNA reads TGTGCCAGCTCACCGACCGGGACAGGGTACTCGGCGGGCACTGAAGCTTTCTTT.

This clonotype was counted between two and nine times. This chain connects TRBV10-3 to TRBJ2-1; 8 bases fit TRBD2. The CDR3 consists of 16 residues. Germline V gene data show CDR1 as ENHRY and CDR2 as SYGVKD. Germline trimming cut 5 bases from V and 4 bases from J; bases unmatched to any gene: 10. CDR3 nucleotide sequence: TGTGCCATCAGTAAGCGTAGAGCGGGGGAGTACAATGAGCAGTTCTTC. It is translated as CAISKRRAGEYNEQFF.

The chain couples TRBV7-2 to TRBJ2-7; no definite D call. This CDR3 region has 15 residues. From germline, CDR1 is SGHTA and CDR2 FQGNSA. With 0 bases removed from V and 3 bases from J, the gap between germline ends came to 12 bases. In DNA, the CDR3 is TGTGCCAGCAGCTTAGCTCCCCAAACGAGCTACGAGCAGTACTTC. Translation: CASSLAPQTSYEQYF.

The CDR3 coding sequence is TGCAGTGCTGGCCGTCTAGCGGGAGGGGCCAAGGATGAGCAGTTCTTC. Residues: CSAGRLAGGAKDEQFF. This sequence joins TRBV20-1 and TRBJ2-1, with 12 bases matching TRBD2. The CDR3 length is 16 residues. The V segment lost 5 bases and the J segment 8 bases; nucleotides outside the gene matches: 13. CDR1 and CDR2 (germline): DFQATT, SNEGSKA (reference sequence).

This clonotype was counted only a few times. The V and J genes are TRBV7-2 and TRBJ1-4, with D unresolved. Looked up from germline, CDR1 is SGHTA and CDR2 is FQGNSA. This CDR3 contains 15 residues. Deletions cut 4 bases from V and 1 base from J, with 10 bases between. DNA for the CDR3: TGTGCCAGCAGCTACTGGCTTGGAACTAATGAAAAACTGTTTTTT. This sequence encodes CASSYWLGTNEKLFF.

This clonotype appeared a few times. The junction does not match germline at one end; this may be a read error. The J gene is TRBJ2-7, the V gene TRBV7-2, with D possibly called TRBD1 or TRBD2 (5 bases each). The CDR3 runs 14 residues. The germline CDR1 and CDR2 sequences are SGHTA and FQGNSA. The CDR3 nucleotides read TGTGCCAGCAGCTTAGGAGGGGCTGCCTACGGGCAGTACTTC. This sequence encodes CASSLGGAAYGQYF.

This chain joins TRBV2 and TRBJ2-1; 8 nucleotides match TRBD2. The ends lost 3 bases at V and 7 bases at J; junction bases unmatched: 11. CDR1 is SNHLY, CDR2 FYNNEI, per germline. CDR3 length equals 16 residues. The CDR3 sequence: CASSEVAGLERNEQFF. DNA for the CDR3: TGTGCCAGCAGTGAGGTGGCGGGACTAGAACGGAATGAGCAGTTCTTC.